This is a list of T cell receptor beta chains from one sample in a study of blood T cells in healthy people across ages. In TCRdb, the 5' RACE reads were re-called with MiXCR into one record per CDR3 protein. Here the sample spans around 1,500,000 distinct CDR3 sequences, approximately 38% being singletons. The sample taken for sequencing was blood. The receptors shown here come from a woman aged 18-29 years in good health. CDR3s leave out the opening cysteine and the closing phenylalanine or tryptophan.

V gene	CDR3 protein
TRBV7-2	ASSLGARGTDTQY
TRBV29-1	SVEGLAGRKQY
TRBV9	ASSVGSGVGLYEQY
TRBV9	ASSVSRTGLQRQY
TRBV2	ASRHNLAGVSNVLT
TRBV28	ASTFYGPSRAYGYT
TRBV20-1	SARDMGANSPLH
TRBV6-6	ASSNGLAGGEHNEQF
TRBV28	ASSPGITSTEAF
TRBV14	ASSQDRGGWNEQF
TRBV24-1	ATSDFNRGRSGTGELF
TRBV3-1	ASSPGTGGADTQY
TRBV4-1	ASSHRNRGEQF
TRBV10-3	AISESGTYTGGYT
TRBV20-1	SARTTPRGPDTQY
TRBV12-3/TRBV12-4	ASSLVTGLGMNTEAF
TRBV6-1	ASSAGLTGTDTQY
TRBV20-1	SAGGLAGLNEQY
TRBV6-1	ASGGPFLTNYGYT
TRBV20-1	SASLIQGYVGDEQY
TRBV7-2	ASSLALVDTAISSFQY
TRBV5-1	ASSHRDRVSNEKLF
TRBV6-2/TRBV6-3	ATSEFYEQY
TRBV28	ASTPGGSTEAF
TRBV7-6	ASSLDHTNEQY
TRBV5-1	ASSLAGGPGNEQF
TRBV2	ASRGQAREF
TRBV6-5	ASSYSVGVGREKLF
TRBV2	ASSEARGGVGNQPQH
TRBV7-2	ASSERTTRTDTQY
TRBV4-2	ASSQDRGGINTGELF
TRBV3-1	ASSPLAGVGQETQY
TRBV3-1	ASSQALAGGQNEQF
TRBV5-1	ASSSGPGSDTQY
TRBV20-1	SASRGGPADTQY
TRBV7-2	ASSLGGWGPGGYT
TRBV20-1	SASFGGHSSYEQY
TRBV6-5	ASGLAAQTYNEQF
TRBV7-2	ASSRAQGTGDYGYT
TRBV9	ASSVRGADSEQY
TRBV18	ASSPAGGCEQY